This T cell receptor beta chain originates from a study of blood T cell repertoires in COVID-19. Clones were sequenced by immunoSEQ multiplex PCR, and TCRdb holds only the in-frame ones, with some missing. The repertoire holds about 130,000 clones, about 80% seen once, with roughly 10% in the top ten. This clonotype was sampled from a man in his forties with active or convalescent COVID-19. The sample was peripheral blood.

The CDR3 DNA reads as TGTGCCAGCAGCTCGATCGGACAGACTAGCAATCAGCCCCAGCATTTT. Translation: CASSSIGQTSNQPQHF. This chain links TRBV7-3 with TRBJ1-5, with D maybe TRBD1 (6 bases). Looked up from germline, CDR1 is SGHTA and CDR2 is FQGTGA. The CDR3 is made up of 16 amino acids. V was trimmed by 4 bases and J by 0 bases, leaving 13 bases between them.